The sequence of this TCR beta chain was determined in a study of T cells in women clearing cervical HPV infection. Study overall: Women with histologically confirmed HPV16-related CIN3 or worse, 2 with invasive cancer, served as cases.

Here immunoSEQ multiplex PCR was the method, and the copy in TCRdb shows in-frame clones only, minus some. Recorded here are 25,000 to 35,000 clones; the top ten clones represent about 6.8%. A word on this clone: The read halts 3 residues ahead of the CDR3 end, with the missing end drawn from the germline J gene.

The V gene end was trimmed by 2 bases and the J gene end by 5 bases; junction bases not matched to a gene: 4. This CDR3 is built from 14 residues. Germline V gene sequence: CDR1 SGHDT, CDR2 YYEEEE. Sequenced material: blood buffy coat. The chain couples TRBV5-6 to TRBJ2-1, with 7 bases identical to TRBD2. The source is a woman aged 18 to 69 with a cervical HPV16 infection that either progressed to CIN3+ or cleared (not recorded which). CDR3 loop: CASSFLADNNEQFF. Incomplete CDR3 DNA: TGTGCCAGCAGCTTTCTAGCGGATAACAATGAG.